This T cell receptor (beta chain) was sequenced for a study of blood T cells in healthy people across ages. Whole-study findings and limits: Researchers judged that diversity estimates from one million T cells fell short of true values.

Sample-barcoded 5' priming and a J-beta primer mix drove a second PCR of about 6 to 12 cycles. TCRdb recomputed calls from the 5' RACE reads with MiXCR, one row per CDR3 protein. Of 760,000 or so distinct CDR3 sequences listed, roughly 25% are singletons. The CDR3 runs 15 residues. V lost 5 bases and J 3 bases, leaving 17 bases between the germline ends. Germline loops: CDR1 SGHVS, CDR2 FNYEAQ. Note on this clonotype: Its target is not known.

This sample also belongs to another study, concerning T cells of mothers and their children. This second report adds: Barcodes for each sample and 2-4 random nucleotides were added by the M1S primer used in the second PCR.

The material sequenced was blood. The chain uses TRBV7-6 and TRBJ2-7; D gene uncertain. This clonotype was obtained from a boy between 10 and 17 years old in good health. The DNA of the CDR3 is TGTGCCAGCAGCGAAGGGATCGGGCGTGTCTACGAGCAGTACTTC. Translation: CASSEGIGRVYEQYF.